This T cell receptor (beta chain) was sequenced during a study of CXCR3-negative and CXCR3-positive naive CD8 T cells. Study-level information: Sequencing brought in about 140 million TRB reads altogether, and each library got about 1.5 +/- 0.3 million. Overall study findings and caveats: Naive cells that were CXCR3-negative or CXCR3-positive used TRBV-TRBJ genes alike, while memory cells diverged. Each naive subset displayed comparably high diversity, whereas memory CD8+ cells displayed much lower diversity.

Libraries were UMI-labeled 5' RACE TRB cDNA. TCRdb reprocessed the 5' RACE reads and reports one entry per CDR3 protein, with no DNA. Here the sample table reports over 8,000 distinct CDR3 sequences. This clonotype is medium-sized by frequency. No antigen is known for it. The CDR3 has 15 amino acids. Per the germline V gene, CDR1 is DFQATT and CDR2 is SNEGSKA (reference sequence). The receptor's source is a human donor in good health. Some clones in this sample may be carry-over from other donors' samples. The sample was naive CXCR3- CD8+ T cells from blood. Subset meaning: CD45RO-CCR7+CD27+CD95- naive CD8+ T cells lacking CXCR3 (TNR3-). V and J are TRBV20-1 and TRBJ1-1. CDR3 sequence reads: CSASSRQTMNTEAFF.